Below are 9 T cell receptor beta chains sequenced from a single sample in a study of shared clonotypes between healthy human individuals. Assay used: immunoSEQ multiplex PCR; TCRdb lists only in-frame clones, some missing. The sample records 1,500,000 or so clones, roughly 96% being singletons. The specimen sequenced was naive CD4+ T cells sorted from blood. The subset was: CD45RA+ positively selected. The receptors derive from a man in his thirties or forties in good health.

V and J are TRBV5-1 and TRBJ2-2; 8 positions agree with TRBD2. V shed 1 base and J 6 bases; nucleotides not matched to a gene: 5. The CDR3 length is 15 residues. Looked up from germline, CDR1 is SGHRS and CDR2 is YFSETQ. The CDR3: CASSLSSGWPGELFF. CDR3 nucleotide sequence: TGCGCCAGCAGCTTGTCTAGCGGGTGGCCCGGGGAGCTGTTTTTT.

For this clone: The same CDR3 is also encoded by other DNA sequences in this sample. The chain links TRBV2 to TRBJ2-2; perhaps TRBD1 as D (6 bases). This CDR3 is 13 amino acids long. Trimming cost V 6 bases and J 5 bases, with 10 bases left between them. CDR1 and CDR2 (germline): SNHLY, FYNNEI. As DNA, the CDR3 is TGTGCCAGCAGCGGACAGAATACCGGGGAGCTGTTTTTT. This translates into CASSGQNTGELFF.

This chain links TRBV5-1 with TRBJ2-1; perhaps TRBD2 as D (5 bases). Germline V lookup: CDR1 SGHRS, CDR2 YFSETQ. The CDR3 is 15 amino acids. V gave up 0 bases and J gave up 3 bases, with 10 bases separating them. CDR3 sequence: CASSLAPGFYNEQFF. CDR3 nucleotides: TGCGCCAGCAGCTTGGCCCCGGGATTCTACAATGAGCAGTTCTTC. Filled out from reference TRBV5-1 and TRBJ2-1, the complete variable domain reads KAGVTQTPRYLIKTRGQQVTLSCSPISGHRSVSWYQQTPGQGLQFLFEYFSETQRNKGNFPGRFSGRQFSNSRSEMNVSTLELGDSALYLCASSLAPGFYNEQFFGPGTRLTVL.

The chain links TRBV2 to TRBJ2-5; the match to TRBD2 covers 8 bases. V lost 4 bases and J lost 5; bases outside the gene matches: 9. Germline V gives CDR1 SNHLY, CDR2 FYNNEI. The CDR3 length is 15 residues. The CDR3 reads CASSARLAIRETQYF. The CDR3 DNA sequence: TGTGCCAGCAGTGCGAGACTAGCGATACGGGAGACCCAGTACTTC.

This chain uses TRBV2 with TRBJ2-7; the D is unclear. The CDR3 runs 15 residues. V dropped 4 bases and J dropped 3 bases, with 16 bases sitting between them. Germline values: CDR1 SNHLY, CDR2 FYNNEI. CDR3 bases: TGTGCCAGCAGTGGGGAAAGGACGTACCGCTACGAGCAGTACTTC. This gives the protein CASSGERTYRYEQYF.

This rearrangement joins TRBV18 to TRBJ2-1; maybe TRBD1 (6 bases). V was cut by 4 bases and J by 0 bases, with 16 bases left in between. The CDR3 consists of 17 residues. Looked up from germline, CDR1 is KGHSH and CDR2 is LQKENI. CDR3: CASSLIQGRSSYNEQFF. In nucleotides, the CDR3 is TGTGCCAGCTCACTAATACAGGGTAGAAGCTCCTACAATGAGCAGTTCTTC. Together with reference TRBV18 and TRBJ2-1, the CDR3 gives the full variable domain: NAGVMQNPRHLVRRRGQEARLRCSPMKGHSHVYWYRQLPEEGLKFMVYLQKENIIDESGMPKERFSAEFPKEGPSILRIQQVVRGDSAAYFCASSLIQGRSSYNEQFFGPGTRLTVL.

This clone is a singleton in its sample. The chain recombines TRBV5-6 with TRBJ1-4; perhaps TRBD1 as D (5 bases). The CDR3 consists of 16 residues. The germline V and J ends were trimmed by 7 bases and 5 bases, with 21 bases remaining between them. Germline V gives CDR1 SGHDT, CDR2 YYEEEE. The CDR3 is CASGVKTPGLNEKLFF. CDR3 in DNA: TGTGCCAGCGGCGTCAAAACCCCAGGGTTGAATGAAAAACTGTTTTTT.

This clone was counted a few times. The gene calls are TRBV7-2 and TRBJ1-1, with D hard to call. Trimming pared 2 bases from V and 0 bases from J, leaving 4 bases between. The CDR3 loop spans 13 amino acids. The germline CDR1 and CDR2 sequences are SGHTA and FQGNSA. The CDR3: CASSLYMNTEAFF. CDR3 DNA: TGTGCCAGCAGCTTATACATGAACACTGAAGCTTTCTTT. The variable domain in full, completed from reference TRBV7-2 and TRBJ1-1, reads GAGVSQSPSNKVTEKGKDVELRCDPISGHTALYWYRQSLGQGLEFLIYFQGNSAPDKSGLPSDRFSAERTGGSVSTLTIQRTQQEDSAVYLCASSLYMNTEAFFGQGTRLTVV.

J is TRBJ2-3 and V is TRBV9; 10 positions agree with TRBD2. The junction had 6 bases not matched to a gene; V was cut back by 4 bases and J by 4 bases. The germline V gene has CDR1 SGDLS and CDR2 YYNGEE. The CDR3 loop spans 15 amino acids. The CDR3 coding sequence is TGTGCCAGCAGCCGGACTAGCGGAAAGGCAGATACGCAGTATTTT. It is translated as CASSRTSGKADTQYF.